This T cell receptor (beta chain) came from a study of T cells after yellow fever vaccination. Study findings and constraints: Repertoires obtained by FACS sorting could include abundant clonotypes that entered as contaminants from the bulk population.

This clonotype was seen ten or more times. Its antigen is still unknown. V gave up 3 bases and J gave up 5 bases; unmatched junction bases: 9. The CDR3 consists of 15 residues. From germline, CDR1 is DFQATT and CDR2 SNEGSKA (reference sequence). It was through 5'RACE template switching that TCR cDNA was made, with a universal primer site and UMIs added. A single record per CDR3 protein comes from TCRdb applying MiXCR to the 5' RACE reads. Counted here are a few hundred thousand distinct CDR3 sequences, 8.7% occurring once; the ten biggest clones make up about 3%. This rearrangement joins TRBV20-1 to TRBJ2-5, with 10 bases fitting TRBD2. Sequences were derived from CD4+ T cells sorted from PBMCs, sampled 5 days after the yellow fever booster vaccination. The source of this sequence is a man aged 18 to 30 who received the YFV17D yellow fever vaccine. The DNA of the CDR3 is TGCAGTGCTAGTATTCAGCGGGGGGGCCGCGAGACCCAGTACTTC. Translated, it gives CSASIQRGGRETQYF.